Below, 19 T cell receptor beta chains from the same sample are listed, as sequenced in a study of blood T cell repertoires in COVID-19. Only in-frame clones appear in the TCRdb table, and some are missing; sequencing was by immunoSEQ multiplex PCR. The table includes more than 200,000 clones, 65% to 80% detected once. Specimen: peripheral blood. These receptors were collected from a woman between 40 and 50 years old with active or convalescent COVID-19.

The V call is TRBV5-4, the J call TRBJ1-3; D is perhaps TRBD1 (5 bases). Germline V gene data show CDR1 as SGHNT and CDR2 as YYREEE (reference sequence). Trimming removed 3 bases from V and 0 bases from J, with 7 bases in between. The CDR3 covers 14 residues. In nucleotides, the CDR3 is TGTGCCAGCAGCTGGGGGGTCTCTGGAAACACCATATATTTT. This translates into CASSWGVSGNTIYF. Supplemented by reference TRBV5-4 and TRBJ1-3, the full variable domain reads ETGVTQSPTHLIKTRGQQVTLRCSSQSGHNTVSWYQQALGQGPQFIFQYYREEENGRGNFPPRFSGLQFPNYSSELNVNALELDDSALYLCASSWGVSGNTIYFGEGSWLTVV.

The chain links TRBV19 to TRBJ1-5, with 10 bases aligning to TRBD1. CDR3 size: 14 residues. Germline V gene lookup returns CDR1 LNHDA and CDR2 SQIVND (reference sequence). With V trimmed by 7 bases and J by 6 bases, 6 bases remained unmatched. CDR3 DNA sequence: TGTGCCAGTACCAGACAGGGGGCGAGTCAGCCCCAGCATTTT. Its translation is CASTRQGASQPQHF.

The chain has TRBV24-1 and TRBJ1-2; D possibly corresponds to TRBD1 (5 bases). V was trimmed by 7 bases and J by 4 bases, leaving 12 bases between them. Germline assignment: CDR1 KGHDR and CDR2 SFDVKD. The CDR3 covers 13 residues. CDR3 residues: CATSERGGYGYTF. For the CDR3, the DNA is TGTGCCACCAGCGAAAGGGGTGGCTATGGCTACACCTTC.

This clone has a handful of counts. The CDR3 DNA is TGTGCCAGCAGCTCCCAGGGACACCGCTACACCTTC. Translation: CASSSQGHRYTF. V is TRBV7-2 and J is TRBJ1-2; a possible D gene is TRBD1 (6 bases). The CDR3 spans 12 residues. Germline CDR1 and CDR2: SGHTA and FQGNSA. The V and J ends lost 4 bases and 9 bases respectively, with 12 bases between them.

This sequence joins TRBV27 and TRBJ2-2, with D possibly matching TRBD1 (6 bases). CDR3 length equals 15 residues. Looked up from germline, CDR1 is MNHEY and CDR2 is SMNVEV (reference sequence). V lost 5 bases to trimming and J lost 0 bases, with 10 bases between them. CDR3: CASSPGTTNTGELFF. The CDR3 DNA follows: TGTGCCAGCAGTCCGGGGACAACGAACACCGGGGAGCTGTTTTTT.

V gene TRBV5-1 combines with J gene TRBJ1-6, with D maybe TRBD1 (6 bases). Germline values: CDR1 SGHRS, CDR2 YFSETQ. Trimming left V 3 bases short and J 5 bases short, with 15 bases between. The CDR3 is made up of 16 amino acids. In DNA, the CDR3 is TGCGCCAGCAGCTCCGCGGGGGGGGCAAATAATTCACCCCTCCACTTT. Encoded protein: CASSSAGGANNSPLHF.

The chain recombines TRBV18 with TRBJ1-5, with D unresolved. With 6 bases removed from V and 4 bases from J, the gap between germline ends came to 10 bases. The CDR3 covers 13 residues. Per the germline V gene, CDR1 is KGHSH and CDR2 is LQKENI. CDR3 coding DNA: TGTGCCAGCTCCGAGGTACGGAATCAGCCCCAGCATTTT. This codes for CASSEVRNQPQHF.

The rearrangement uses TRBV19 and TRBJ1-1; 9 positions agree with TRBD1. Germline lookup yields CDR1 LNHDA and CDR2 SQIVND (reference sequence). This CDR3 is built from 13 residues. Losses at the gene ends were 4 bases for V and 10 bases for J; bases not matched to a gene: 7. CDR3 bases: TGTGCCAGTAGTAGGGACAGGGATCTGGGAGCTTTCTTT. It yields the protein CASSRDRDLGAFF.

V gene TRBV5-4 combines with J gene TRBJ2-5, with 7 bases matching TRBD2. The CDR3 has 16 amino acids. Germline-derived CDR1 and CDR2 are SGHNT and YYREEE (reference sequence). The V segment lost 4 bases and the J segment 1 base; nucleotides outside the gene matches: 10. In DNA, the CDR3 is TGTGCCAGCAGCACCCCGGGACTACCCGGCCAAGAGACCCAGTACTTC. Translation gives CASSTPGLPGQETQYF.

Points on this clone: A junction end diverges from the germline sequence, so it may reflect a read error. CDR3 protein: CASSQDRLGGYTF. DNA for the CDR3: TGTGCCAGCAGTCAAGACAGGCTGGGCGGCTACACCTTC. The V gene is TRBV3-1 (or the pseudogene TRBV3-2), the J gene TRBJ1-2, with D perhaps matching TRBD1 (6 bases). Germline V gives CDR1 LGHDT, CDR2 YNNKEL (reference sequence). This CDR3 contains 13 residues.

The V call is TRBV11-2, the J call TRBJ2-3, with D maybe TRBD2 (6 bases). The V end was cut by 1 base, the J end by 1 base, with 6 bases between. Germline V gene lookup returns CDR1 SGHAT and CDR2 FQNNGV. The CDR3 sequence is 14 residues long. CDR3 region: CASSLGGGTDTQYF. The DNA of the CDR3 is TGTGCCAGCAGCTTAGGGGGGGGCACAGATACGCAGTATTTT.

This chain links TRBV5-8 with TRBJ1-1; 9 nucleotides match TRBD1. Germline V gives CDR1 SGHTS, CDR2 YDEGEE. Trimming cost V 1 base and J 2 bases; bases outside gene matches: 12. The CDR3 is 18 amino acids. CDR3 bases: TGTGCCAGCAGCTTGTCCCGGGGACAGGGAATTCTCAACACTGAAGCTTTCTTT. Its protein is CASSLSRGQGILNTEAFF. Full variable domain (remainder filled in from reference TRBV5-8 and TRBJ1-1): EAGVTQSPTHLIKTRGQQATLRCSPISGHTSVYWYQQALGLGLQFLLWYDEGEERNRGNFPPRFSGRQFPNYSSELNVNALELEDSALYLCASSLSRGQGILNTEAFFGQGTRLTVV.

V usage is TRBV20-1 and J usage is TRBJ2-3, with 14 nucleotides matching TRBD2. Germline V CDR1 and CDR2: DFQATT, SNEGSKA (reference sequence). The length of the CDR3 is 18 residues. Trimming cost V 3 bases and J 5 bases; bases outside gene matches: 13. The CDR3 region has the DNA TGCAGTGCTAGTTCGGCGACTAGCGGGGGGGACGGGGAAGATACGCAGTATTTT. This encodes CSASSATSGGDGEDTQYF.

This clone was picked up one time. The chain combines TRBV3-1 (or the pseudogene TRBV3-2) with TRBJ2-3; 10 bases are shared with TRBD1. With V trimmed by 2 bases and J by 1 base, 6 bases remained unmatched. From germline, CDR1 is LGHDT and CDR2 YNNKEL (reference sequence). This CDR3 region has 17 residues. For the CDR3, the DNA is TGTGCCAGCAGCCAAACCCTCGGGACAGGGGGCACAGATACGCAGTATTTT. Residues: CASSQTLGTGGTDTQYF.

This chain joins TRBV3-1 (or the pseudogene TRBV3-2) and TRBJ1-2; 12 bases map to TRBD1. The CDR3 has 15 residues. Germline loops: CDR1 LGHDT, CDR2 YNNKEL (reference sequence). With 4 bases clipped from V and 7 bases from J, the junction kept 7 bases outside the gene matches. The CDR3 bases are TGTGCCAGCAGCCTTCCGGGACAGGGGGCGGCTGGCTACACCTTC. This encodes CASSLPGQGAAGYTF.

This clone was counted at least ten times. The chain employs TRBV6-2 or TRBV6-3 and TRBJ2-7, with 7 bases lining up with TRBD2. The CDR3 is 16 residues long. Germline values: CDR1 MNHEY, CDR2 SVGEGT. J lost 4 bases, V lost 0 bases, and 9 bases had no gene match. CDR3 in amino acids: CASSYSKQRGEYEQYF. The CDR3 coding sequence is TGTGCCAGCAGTTACTCGAAACAGCGGGGAGAGTACGAGCAGTACTTC.

The chain couples TRBV28 to TRBJ1-1; maybe TRBD1 (5 bases). The germline gives CDR1 MDHEN, CDR2 SYDVKM. Trimming cost V 10 bases and J 4 bases, with 10 bases left between them. CDR3 length: 11 residues. The CDR3 spells CAITGSTEAFF. The CDR3 DNA follows: TGTGCCATCACAGGAAGCACTGAAGCTTTCTTT.

This clone was counted a single time. The chain's CDR3 is CASSLASGNYYEQYF. CDR3 in DNA: TGCGCCAGCAGCTTGGCTAGCGGGAATTACTACGAGCAGTACTTC. This chain joins TRBV5-1 and TRBJ2-7, with 9 positions matching TRBD2. Germline loops: CDR1 SGHRS, CDR2 YFSETQ. Trimming at V came to 0 bases and at J to 3 bases, leaving 4 bases not matched to a gene. CDR3 size: 15 residues.

V gene TRBV19 combines with J gene TRBJ2-4; a possible D gene is TRBD2 (7 bases). The CDR3 loop spans 16 amino acids. Trimming pared 2 bases from V and 7 bases from J, leaving 18 bases between. CDR1 and CDR2 from the germline V gene are LNHDA and SQIVND (reference sequence). CDR3 in amino acids: CASSIPGGGAGNIQYF. In DNA form, the CDR3 reads TGTGCCAGTAGTATACCAGGAGGGGGGGCCGGGAACATTCAGTACTTC.